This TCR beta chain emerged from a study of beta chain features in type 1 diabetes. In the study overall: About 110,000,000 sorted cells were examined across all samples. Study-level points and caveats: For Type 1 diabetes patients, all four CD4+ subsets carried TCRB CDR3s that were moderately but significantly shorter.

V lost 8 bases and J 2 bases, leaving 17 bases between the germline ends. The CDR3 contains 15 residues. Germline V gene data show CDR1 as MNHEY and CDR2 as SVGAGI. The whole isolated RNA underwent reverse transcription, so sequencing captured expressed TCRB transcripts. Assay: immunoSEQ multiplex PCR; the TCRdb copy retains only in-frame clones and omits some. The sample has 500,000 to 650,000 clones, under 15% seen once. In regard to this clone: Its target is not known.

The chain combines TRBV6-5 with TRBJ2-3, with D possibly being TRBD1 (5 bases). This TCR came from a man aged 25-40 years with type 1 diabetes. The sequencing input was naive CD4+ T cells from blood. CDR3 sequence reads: CASGQYRTLTDTQYF. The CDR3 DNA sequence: TGTGCCAGCGGTCAATACAGGACACTCACAGATACGCAGTATTTT.